Sequencing of this T cell receptor (beta chain) was carried out in a study of blood T cell repertoires in COVID-19. Study overall: Nucleic acid was either cDNA or gDNA, and it came from T cells, B-cell-depleted T cells, or PBMCs.

In the authors' methods: Using reference gene primer amplification, nucleated cell counts were estimated. The assay was immunoSEQ multiplex PCR, and TCRdb's table has in-frame clones only and misses some. From that table come the V and J calls and clone size; the DNA was used to work out D and trimming. The table records 100,000 to 150,000 clones, 80% to 90% of them present only once. V shed 0 bases, J shed 5 bases, and the junction held 7 bases outside the gene matches. The CDR3 totals 16 residues. Looked up from germline, CDR1 is SGHRS and CDR2 is YFSETQ. The origin of this receptor is a human donor in a cohort sampled during active COVID-19. Sequenced material: peripheral blood. The chain recombines TRBV5-1 with TRBJ2-5; 10 nucleotides line up with TRBD2. The CDR3 DNA is TGCGCCAGCAGCTTGGGGAGCGGGGGGGCCCGGGAGACCCAGTACTTC. Its protein product is CASSLGSGGARETQYF.